This T cell receptor beta chain is drawn from a study of OX40 agonist ivuxolimab in advanced cancers. A note on this clone: Its antigen is unknown.

Findings of the study overall: With doses of 0.1 to 3.0 mg/kg, CD4+ and CD8+ blood T cells had undergone clonal expansion by week 6. The average count of expanded clones was higher among CD8+ T cells than among CD4+.

Produced via immunoSEQ multiplex PCR; TCRdb's table is partial and in-frame only. The sample carries over 55,000 clones, roughly three quarters recorded once. The sequence derives from an adult with an advanced solid tumor such as melanoma, head and neck, liver or kidney cancer. Material: CD4+ or CD8+ T cells sorted from blood, obtained in a trial of the OX40 agonist ivuxolimab.

As DNA, the CDR3 is TGTGCCATCAGTGAGCGGGGGGGCGGGCACACTGAAGCTTTCTTT. It yields the protein CAISERGGGHTEAFF. The chain has TRBV10-3 and TRBJ1-1; D may be TRBD1 (6 bases). V lost 2 bases to trimming and J lost 3 bases, with 13 bases between them. Germline V gives CDR1 ENHRY, CDR2 SYGVKD. This CDR3 contains 15 residues.